This T cell receptor (beta chain) is drawn from a study of cytomegalovirus exposure and HLA in healthy donors. V lost 0 bases and J 5 bases, leaving 14 bases between the germline ends. The CDR3 length is 15 residues. The germline gives CDR1 SGHKS, CDR2 YYEKEE (reference sequence). PCR involved 60 Vbeta and 13 Jbeta primers. The method was immunoSEQ multiplex PCR; TCRdb's version includes in-frame clones alone and lacks a portion of them. The sample lists hundreds of thousands of clones, around 80% occurring once. This receptor was obtained from a middle-aged woman in good health and CMV-seronegative. Sequenced material: PBMCs. This chain joins TRBV5-5 and TRBJ1-2; a weak D match, TRBD1 (6 bases). CDR3 region: CASSLGFDRTYGYTF. CDR3 DNA sequence: TGTGCCAGCAGCTTGGGGTTTGACAGGACGTATGGCTACACCTTC. The full variable domain, rest sourced from reference TRBV5-5 and TRBJ1-2, is DAGVTQSPTHLIKTRGQQVTLRCSPISGHKSVSWYQQVLGQGPQFIFQYYEKEERGRGNFPDRFSARQFPNYSSELNVNALLLGDSALYLCASSLGFDRTYGYTFGSGTRLTVV.